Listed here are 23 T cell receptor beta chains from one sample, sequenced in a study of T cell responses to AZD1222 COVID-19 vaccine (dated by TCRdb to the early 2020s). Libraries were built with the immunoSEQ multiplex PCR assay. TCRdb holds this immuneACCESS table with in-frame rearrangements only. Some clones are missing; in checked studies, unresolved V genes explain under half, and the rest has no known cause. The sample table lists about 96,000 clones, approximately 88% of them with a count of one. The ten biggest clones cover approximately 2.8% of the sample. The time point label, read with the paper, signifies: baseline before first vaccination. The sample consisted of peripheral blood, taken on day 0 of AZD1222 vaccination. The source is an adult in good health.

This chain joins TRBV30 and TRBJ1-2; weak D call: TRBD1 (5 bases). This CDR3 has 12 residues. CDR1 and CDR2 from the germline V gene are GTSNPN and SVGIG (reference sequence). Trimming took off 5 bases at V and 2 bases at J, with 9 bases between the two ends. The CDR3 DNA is TGTGCCTGGGAGGGACGGAACTATGGCTACACCTTC. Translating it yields CAWEGRNYGYTF.

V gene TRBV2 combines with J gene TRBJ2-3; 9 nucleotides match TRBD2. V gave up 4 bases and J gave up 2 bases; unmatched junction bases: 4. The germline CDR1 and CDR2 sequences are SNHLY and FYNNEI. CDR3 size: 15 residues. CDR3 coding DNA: TGTGCCAGCAGTGCTAGCGGGAAAATCACAGATACGCAGTATTTT. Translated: CASSASGKITDTQYF.

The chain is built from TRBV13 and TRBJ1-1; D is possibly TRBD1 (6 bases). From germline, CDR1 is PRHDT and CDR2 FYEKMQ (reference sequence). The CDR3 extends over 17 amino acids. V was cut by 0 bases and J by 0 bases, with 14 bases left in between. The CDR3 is CASSLGQGLNLNTEAFF. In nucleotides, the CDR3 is TGTGCCAGCAGCTTAGGACAGGGTTTAAACCTGAACACTGAAGCTTTCTTT.

The CDR3 sequence: CASSPTGADTGELFF. In nucleotides, the CDR3 is TGTGCCAGCAGCCCGACAGGGGCGGACACCGGGGAGCTGTTTTTT. This chain links TRBV9 with TRBJ2-2; the match to TRBD1 covers 8 bases. The CDR3 loop spans 15 amino acids. CDR1 and CDR2 from the germline V gene are SGDLS and YYNGEE. The V and J ends lost 4 bases and 3 bases, in that order; junction bases with no gene match: 5.

The CDR3 protein is CASSLSAGDNSPLHF. In nucleotides, the CDR3 is TGTGCCAGCAGCTTGTCTGCAGGAGATAATTCACCCCTCCACTTT. The V gene is TRBV5-4, the J gene TRBJ1-6; no reliable D call. The CDR3 has 15 residues. Per the germline V gene, CDR1 is SGHNT and CDR2 is YYREEE (reference sequence). V was trimmed by 1 base and J by 5 bases, leaving 10 bases between them.

CDR3 coding DNA: TGTGCCAGCAGTGAATCTCCCGCCAGGGCGCGTAATCAGCCCCAGCATTTT. Its protein product is CASSESPARARNQPQHF. The rearrangement links TRBV6-1 to TRBJ1-5, with D possibly being TRBD1 (5 bases). Germline V gene sequence: CDR1 MNHNS, CDR2 SASEGT. The CDR3 loop spans 17 amino acids. The V end lost 2 bases, the J end lost 4 bases, and 18 bases lay between the germline ends.

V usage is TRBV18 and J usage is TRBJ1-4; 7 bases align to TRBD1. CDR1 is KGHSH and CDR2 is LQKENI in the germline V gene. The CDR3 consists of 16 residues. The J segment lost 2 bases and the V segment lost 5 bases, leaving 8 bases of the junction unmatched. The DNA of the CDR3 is TGTGCCAGCTCAACACAACCGACAGGGACTAATGAAAAACTGTTTTTT. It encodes CASSTQPTGTNEKLFF.

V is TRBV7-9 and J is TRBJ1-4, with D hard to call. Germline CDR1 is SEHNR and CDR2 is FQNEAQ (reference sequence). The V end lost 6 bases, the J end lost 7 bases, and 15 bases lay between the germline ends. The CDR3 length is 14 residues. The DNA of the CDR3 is TGTGCCAGCAGACGGGCGGAAGGAGGTGAAAAACTGTTTTTT. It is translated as CASRRAEGGEKLFF.

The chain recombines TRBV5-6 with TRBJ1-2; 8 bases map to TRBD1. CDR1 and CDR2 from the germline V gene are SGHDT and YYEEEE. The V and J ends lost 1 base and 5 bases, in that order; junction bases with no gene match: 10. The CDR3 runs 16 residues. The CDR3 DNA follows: TGTGCCAGCAGCTTGACCCCCCAGACAGGGGAATATGGCTACACCTTC. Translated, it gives CASSLTPQTGEYGYTF.

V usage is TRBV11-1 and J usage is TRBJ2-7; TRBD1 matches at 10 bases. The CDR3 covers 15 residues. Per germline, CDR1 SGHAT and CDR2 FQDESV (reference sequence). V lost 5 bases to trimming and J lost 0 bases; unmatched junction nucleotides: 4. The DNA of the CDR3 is TGTGCCAGCAGCGACCGGGACAGGGGCTCCTACGAGCAGTACTTC. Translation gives CASSDRDRGSYEQYF.

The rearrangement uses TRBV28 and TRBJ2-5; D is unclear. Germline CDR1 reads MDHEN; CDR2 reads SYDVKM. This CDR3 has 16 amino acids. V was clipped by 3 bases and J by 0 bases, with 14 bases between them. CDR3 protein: CASSFWMGTYQETQYF. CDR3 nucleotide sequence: TGTGCCAGCAGTTTTTGGATGGGAACGTACCAAGAGACCCAGTACTTC.

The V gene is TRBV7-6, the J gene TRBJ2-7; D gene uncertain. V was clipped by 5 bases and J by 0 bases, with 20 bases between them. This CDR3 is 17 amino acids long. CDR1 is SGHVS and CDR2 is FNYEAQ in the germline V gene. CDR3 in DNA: TGTGCCAGCAGCCCAGCTGACTTAGCTTCGAGCTCCTACGAGCAGTACTTC. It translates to CASSPADLASSSYEQYF. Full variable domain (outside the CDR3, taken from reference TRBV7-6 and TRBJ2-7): GAGVSQSPRYKVTKRGQDVALRCDPISGHVSLYWYRQALGQGPEFLTYFNYEAQQDKSGLPNDRFSAERPEGSISTLTIQRTEQRDSAMYRCASSPADLASSSYEQYFGPGTRLTVT.

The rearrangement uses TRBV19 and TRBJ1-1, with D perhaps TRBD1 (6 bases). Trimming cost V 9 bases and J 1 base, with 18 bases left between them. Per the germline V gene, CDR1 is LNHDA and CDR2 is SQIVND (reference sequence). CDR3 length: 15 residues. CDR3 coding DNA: TGTGCCAGCAAGACACAGGGCTCGGCGAACACTGAAGCTTTCTTT. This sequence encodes CASKTQGSANTEAFF.

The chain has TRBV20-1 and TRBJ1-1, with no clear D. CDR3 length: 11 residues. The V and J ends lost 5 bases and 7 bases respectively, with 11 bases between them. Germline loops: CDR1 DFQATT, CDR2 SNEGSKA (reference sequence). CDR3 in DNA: TGCAGTGCTCGTCGACGGATTGAAGCTTTCTTT. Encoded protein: CSARRRIEAFF.

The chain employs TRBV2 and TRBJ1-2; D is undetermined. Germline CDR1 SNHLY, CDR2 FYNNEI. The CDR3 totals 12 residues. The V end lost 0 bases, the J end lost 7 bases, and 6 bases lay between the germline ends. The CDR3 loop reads CASSEAATGYTF. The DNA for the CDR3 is TGTGCCAGCAGTGAAGCGGCCACTGGCTACACCTTC.

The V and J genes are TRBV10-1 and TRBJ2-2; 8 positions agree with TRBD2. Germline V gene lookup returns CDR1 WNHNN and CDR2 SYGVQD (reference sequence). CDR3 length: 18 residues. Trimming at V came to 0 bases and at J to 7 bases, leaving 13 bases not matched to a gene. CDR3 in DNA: TGCGCCAGCAGTGAGTCGTACTTAGCGGGAAAGGGCCTCGGGGAGCTGTTTTTT. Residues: CASSESYLAGKGLGELFF.

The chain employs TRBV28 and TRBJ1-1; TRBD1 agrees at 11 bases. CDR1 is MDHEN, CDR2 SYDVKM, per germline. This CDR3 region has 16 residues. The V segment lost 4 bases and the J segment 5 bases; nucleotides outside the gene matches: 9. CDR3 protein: CASSSGQGARETEAFF. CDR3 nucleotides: TGTGCCAGCAGTTCTGGACAGGGGGCTCGAGAAACTGAAGCTTTCTTT.

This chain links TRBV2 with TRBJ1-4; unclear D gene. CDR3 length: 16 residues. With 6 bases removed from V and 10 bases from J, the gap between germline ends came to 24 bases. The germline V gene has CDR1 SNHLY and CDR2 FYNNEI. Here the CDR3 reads CASSPERTWIVGKLFF. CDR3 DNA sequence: TGTGCCAGCAGCCCAGAGAGGACTTGGATCGTAGGAAAACTGTTTTTT.

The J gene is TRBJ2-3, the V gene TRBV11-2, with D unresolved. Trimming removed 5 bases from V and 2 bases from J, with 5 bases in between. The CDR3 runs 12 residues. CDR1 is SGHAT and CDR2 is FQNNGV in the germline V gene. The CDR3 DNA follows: TGTGCCAGCAGCCCTGTCACAGATACGCAGTATTTT. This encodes CASSPVTDTQYF.

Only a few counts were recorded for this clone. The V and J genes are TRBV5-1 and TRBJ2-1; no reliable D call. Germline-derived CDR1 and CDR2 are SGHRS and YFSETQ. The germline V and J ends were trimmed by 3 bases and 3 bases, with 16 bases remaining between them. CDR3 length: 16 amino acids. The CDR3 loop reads CASSSTLGPDYNEQFF. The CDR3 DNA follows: TGCGCCAGCAGCTCAACCCTCGGACCGGACTACAATGAGCAGTTCTTC.

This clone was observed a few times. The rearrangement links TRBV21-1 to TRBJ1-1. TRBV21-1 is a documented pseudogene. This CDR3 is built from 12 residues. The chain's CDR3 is CASSRRGTEAFF. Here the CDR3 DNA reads TGTGCCAGCAGCCGGAGGGGGACTGAAGCTTTCTTT.

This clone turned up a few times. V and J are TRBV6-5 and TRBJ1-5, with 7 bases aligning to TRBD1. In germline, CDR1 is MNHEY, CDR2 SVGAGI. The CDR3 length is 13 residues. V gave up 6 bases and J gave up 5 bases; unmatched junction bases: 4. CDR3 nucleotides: TGTGCCAGCAGCCGGGACAGAGATCAGCCCCAGCATTTT. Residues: CASSRDRDQPQHF.

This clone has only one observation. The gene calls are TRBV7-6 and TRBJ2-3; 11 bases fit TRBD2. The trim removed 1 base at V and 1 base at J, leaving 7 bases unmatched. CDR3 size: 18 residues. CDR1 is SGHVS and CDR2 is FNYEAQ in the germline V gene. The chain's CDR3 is CASSLGLAGGGGTDTQYF. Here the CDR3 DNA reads TGTGCCAGCAGCTTAGGGCTAGCGGGAGGAGGAGGCACAGATACGCAGTATTTT.